This TCR beta chain comes out of a study of cytomegalovirus exposure and HLA in healthy donors. Study-level points and caveats: Among TCR beta chains, those listed as cytomegalovirus-associated numbered over 150. Subsequent analysis showed first-cohort TCR clusters tending to co-occur in some 120 validation repertoires.

This clone was picked up a small number of times. Its cognate antigen is unknown. The CDR3 is 14 amino acids. Losses at the gene ends were 5 bases for V and 8 bases for J; bases not matched to a gene: 2. Per germline, CDR1 MNHEY and CDR2 SMNVEV (reference sequence). TCRdb's table, derived via immunoSEQ multiplex PCR, lists solely in-frame clones and lacks some. The sample gives more than 110,000 clones, almost 85% of which show up once; roughly 1.4% is in the top ten. The chain has TRBV27 and TRBJ1-6, with TRBD1 identical over 11 bases. This receptor was obtained from a woman aged 25 to 39 in good health and CMV-seronegative. Sequencing was carried out using PBMCs. CDR3 nucleotides: TGTGCCAGCAGTGGACAGGGGGCTTATTCACCCCTCCACTTT. Its translation is CASSGQGAYSPLHF.